This T cell receptor beta chain was sequenced in a study of blood T cell repertoires in COVID-19. Looking at the study overall: Collection of acute and convalescent COVID-19 samples took place in the United States, Italy and Spain.

This CDR3 spans 15 amino acids. Germline V gene data show CDR1 as MDHEN and CDR2 as SYDVKM. V lost 5 bases, J lost 4 bases, and 14 bases lay in between. Profiling relied on immunoSEQ multiplex PCR, and the TCRdb table lists in-frame clones only, not all of them. The sample holds about 160,000 clones; roughly 89% are singletons and the top ten take 3% to 4%. The rearrangement joins TRBV28 to TRBJ1-4; weak D call: TRBD1 (6 bases). Sequences were obtained from peripheral blood. The clonotype was recovered from a woman aged 55-70 years who had recovered from COVID-19. CDR3 amino acids: CASSTGGPLNEKLFF. The DNA for the CDR3 is TGTGCCAGCAGTACGGGGGGCCCTCTTAATGAAAAACTGTTTTTT.